What follows are 28 T cell receptor beta chains derived from one specimen sequenced in a study of beta chain features in type 1 diabetes. Expressed TCRB transcripts were sequenced because the isolated RNA had all been reverse transcribed beforehand. The protocol was immunoSEQ multiplex PCR, while the TCRdb copy is restricted to in-frame clones and leaves out a portion. Counted here are around 280,000 clones, approximately 8% occurring once; the ten biggest clones make up approximately 0.93%. The sequencing sample was made of central memory CD4+ T cells from blood. These receptors all stem from a woman younger than 35 in good health.

The rearrangement uses TRBV4-3 and TRBJ1-4; D is perhaps TRBD1 (5 bases). V lost 0 bases, J lost 11 bases, and 19 bases lay in between. Germline assignment: CDR1 LGHNA and CDR2 YSLEER. The CDR3 is 16 residues long. The CDR3 spells CASSQDRTPGWGKLFF. The CDR3, as DNA: TGCGCCAGCAGCCAAGATCGAACGCCAGGGTGGGGGAAACTGTTTTTT.

J is TRBJ1-5 and V is TRBV7-9, with TRBD1 identical over 7 bases. The CDR3 runs 14 residues. V lost 5 bases to trimming and J lost 9 bases; unmatched junction nucleotides: 10. The germline V gene has CDR1 SEHNR and CDR2 FQNEAQ (reference sequence). The CDR3 region is CASSEDRAARPQHF. The CDR3 DNA reads as TGTGCCAGCAGCGAAGACAGGGCGGCTCGGCCCCAGCATTTT.

Only a few counts were recorded for this clone. The chain employs TRBV18 and TRBJ2-5; 7 bases are shared with TRBD2. Germline V gives CDR1 KGHSH, CDR2 LQKENI. V was pared by 1 base and J by 2 bases, with 4 bases of the junction left unmatched. The CDR3 spans 15 residues. CDR3: CASSPLTGGQETQYF. In DNA form, the CDR3 reads TGTGCCAGCTCACCACTTACGGGGGGTCAAGAGACCCAGTACTTC.

This clone was counted between two and nine times. The chain links TRBV30 to TRBJ2-3; 8 bases match TRBD2. The ends lost 1 base at V and 4 bases at J; junction bases unmatched: 7. Germline-derived CDR1 and CDR2 are GTSNPN and SVGIG (reference sequence). This CDR3 has 15 amino acids. The chain's CDR3 is CAWSGSAGVADTQYF. The CDR3 nucleotides read TGTGCCTGGAGTGGGTCAGCGGGAGTTGCAGATACGCAGTATTTT. Variable domain in full (rest from reference TRBV30 and TRBJ2-3): SQTIHQWPATLVQPVGSPLSLECTVEGTSNPNLYWYRQAAGRGLQLLFYSVGIGQISSEVPQNLSASRPQDRQFILSSKKLLLSDSGFYLCAWSGSAGVADTQYFGPGTRLTVL.

The chain links TRBV28 to TRBJ1-5; maybe TRBD1 (6 bases). Between the trimmed V and J ends, which lost 6 bases and 7 bases, there was a span of 16 bases. Germline V lookup: CDR1 MDHEN, CDR2 SYDVKM. CDR3 length: 14 amino acids. DNA for the CDR3: TGTGCCAGCAGACAGGGACCCAATAGACAGCCCCAGCATTTT. Its protein is CASRQGPNRQPQHF.

This chain joins TRBV7-2 and TRBJ1-5; tentative D call: TRBD1 (6 bases). This CDR3 comprises 14 residues. Looked up from germline, CDR1 is SGHTA and CDR2 is FQGNSA. Trimming cost V 5 bases and J 11 bases, with 19 bases left between them. In DNA, the CDR3 is TGTGCCAGCAGCCCACTCCGCGGGGGCTCGGCCCAGCATTTT. This sequence encodes CASSPLRGGSAQHF.

In this sample, this clone turned up many times. The V and J genes are TRBV7-2 and TRBJ2-5; D gene uncertain. The germline V and J ends were trimmed by 11 bases and 5 bases, with 12 bases remaining between them. CDR1 and CDR2 from the germline V gene are SGHTA and FQGNSA. The CDR3 spans 11 residues. This CDR3 reads CAVTRWETQYF. The CDR3 coding sequence is TGTGCCGTTACCAGATGGGAGACCCAGTACTTC.

This clone was seen a few times. The V call is TRBV27, the J call TRBJ2-1; D perhaps matches TRBD1 (6 bases). The CDR3 length is 12 residues. Germline V gives CDR1 MNHEY, CDR2 SMNVEV (reference sequence). CDR3: CATGTSYNEQFF. CDR3 nucleotides: TGTGCTACCGGGACAAGCTACAATGAGCAGTTCTTC.

The J gene is TRBJ2-1, the V gene TRBV29-1; 7 bases fit TRBD2. Germline lookup yields CDR1 SQVTM and CDR2 ANQGSEA. V dropped 7 bases and J dropped 6; count of bases not matched to a gene: 6. This CDR3 contains 12 residues. CDR3 sequence: CSARTGGNEQFF. In DNA, the CDR3 is TGCAGCGCCAGGACGGGGGGCAATGAGCAGTTCTTC.

This clone was seen only a few times. The chain recombines TRBV4-2 with TRBJ1-6; the D is unclear. Germline V gene sequence: CDR1 LGHNA, CDR2 YNFKEQ. CDR3 size: 19 residues. Trimming removed 0 bases at V and 0 bases at J, with 15 bases between. In nucleotides, the CDR3 is TGTGCCAGCAGCCAAGATTCGGGGTTTCGGGACTCCTATAATTCACCCCTCCACTTT. This sequence encodes CASSQDSGFRDSYNSPLHF.

This clone showed up many times. This sequence joins TRBV14 and TRBJ2-3, with a tentative D call TRBD2 (6 bases). Trimming took off 6 bases at V and 1 base at J, with 11 bases between the two ends. CDR1 is SGHDN, CDR2 FVKESK, per germline. The CDR3 is 14 amino acids. This chain's CDR3 is CASSIGGGTDTQYF. The CDR3 DNA reads TGTGCCAGCAGTATCGGCGGGGGCACAGATACGCAGTATTTT.

The rearrangement uses TRBV6-5 and TRBJ2-5; 7 positions match TRBD2. The J segment lost 1 base and the V segment lost 7 bases, leaving 9 bases of the junction unmatched. The germline V gene has CDR1 MNHEY and CDR2 SVGAGI. The CDR3 is made up of 15 amino acids. The CDR3 bases are TGTGCCAGCATGAAACGGGGGGATCCCCAAGAGACCCAGTACTTC. Protein sequence: CASMKRGDPQETQYF.

The chain carries TRBV7-2 and TRBJ1-2; D possibly corresponds to TRBD1 (5 bases). The ends were cut back, 5 bases at V and 6 bases at J, with 16 bases in the middle. CDR1 SGHTA and CDR2 FQGNSA come from the germline V gene. The CDR3 runs to 14 residues. DNA of the CDR3: TGTGCCAGCAGCCCCACCTGGGACGGAAATGGCTACACCTTC. Residues: CASSPTWDGNGYTF.

This rearrangement joins TRBV18 to TRBJ2-7, with D tentatively TRBD1 (5 bases). CDR3 length equals 14 residues. The germline gives CDR1 KGHSH, CDR2 LQKENI. The V and J ends lost 0 bases and 4 bases respectively, with 10 bases between them. The CDR3 DNA follows: TGTGCCAGCTCACCACCGTCAGGGCTGTACGAGCAGTACTTC. Its translation: CASSPPSGLYEQYF.

The chain is built from TRBV6-6 and TRBJ1-3; D is uncertain. Germline-derived CDR1 and CDR2 are MNHNY and SVGAGI (reference sequence). Trimming took off 5 bases at V and 0 bases at J, with 14 bases between the two ends. This CDR3 contains 16 residues. The CDR3 region is CASSPDILPSGNTIYF. CDR3 DNA: TGTGCCAGCAGTCCTGACATACTACCCTCTGGAAACACCATATATTTT.

This clone was found a few times. The V gene is TRBV5-6, the J gene TRBJ2-1; TRBD1 aligns across 10 bases. CDR3 size: 18 residues. Germline V gives CDR1 SGHDT, CDR2 YYEEEE. Trimming cost V 3 bases and J 12 bases; bases outside gene matches: 21. The CDR3, as DNA: TGTGCCAGCAGCTCGCTTGGACAGGGGGGGTTCGGATACATCGGGCAGTTCTTC. It yields the protein CASSSLGQGGFGYIGQFF. The variable domain in full, with the rest retrieved from reference TRBV5-6 and TRBJ2-1, is DAGVTQSPTHLIKTRGQQVTLRCSPKSGHDTVSWYQQALGQGPQFIFQYYEEEERQRGNFPDRFSGHQFPNYSSELNVNALLLGDSALYLCASSSLGQGGFGYIGQFFGPGTRLTVL.

This clone appeared many times. V gene TRBV7-2 combines with J gene TRBJ1-1, with D maybe TRBD1 (5 bases). Germline V lookup: CDR1 SGHTA, CDR2 FQGNSA. The CDR3 sequence is 14 residues long. The germline V and J ends were trimmed by 5 bases and 7 bases, with 17 bases remaining between them. Here the CDR3 DNA reads TGTGCCAGCAGCCCGGTGGGGACGGGGAGTGAAGCTTTCTTT. Residues: CASSPVGTGSEAFF.

This clone was found a few times. The chain carries TRBV6-5 and TRBJ1-4, with 7 bases aligning to TRBD1. There are 16 residues in the CDR3. Germline CDR1 MNHEY, CDR2 SVGAGI. V shed 3 bases and J 7 bases; nucleotides not matched to a gene: 11. The CDR3 loop reads CASSYYRAGGCEKLFF. The CDR3 nucleotides are TGTGCCAGCAGTTATTATCGGGCAGGGGGGTGTGAAAAACTGTTTTTT.

The J gene is TRBJ2-2, the V gene TRBV9; 7 bases are a match to TRBD2. CDR1 and CDR2 (germline): SGDLS, YYNGEE. CDR3 length equals 16 residues. Losses at the gene ends were 0 bases for V and 4 bases for J; bases not matched to a gene: 6. The DNA for the CDR3 is TGTGCCAGCAGCGTAGGCCCAGCGGGGCTCACCGGGGAGCTGTTTTTT. Protein product: CASSVGPAGLTGELFF.

About this clone: Compared with germline, one end of the junction differs, possibly owing to a read error. The chain couples TRBV7-2 to TRBJ2-5; D gene ambiguous. The CDR3 contains 13 residues. Per germline, CDR1 SGHTA and CDR2 FQGNSA. CDR3 nucleotide sequence: TGCGCCAGCAGCCAAGACCACCAAGAGACCCAGTACTTC. As protein: CASSQDHQETQYF.

There are a few counts of this clone. The junction departs from germline at one end; a sequencing error may be responsible. Here the CDR3 reads CASTLPPRETQYF. The CDR3 bases are TGTGCCAGCACCTTACCTCCTCGGGAGACCCAGTACTTC. The J gene is TRBJ2-5, the V gene TRBV7-2; the D is unclear. The CDR3 is made up of 13 amino acids. Per germline, CDR1 SGHTA and CDR2 FQGNSA.

The rearrangement joins TRBV30 to TRBJ2-3; 7 bases align to TRBD2. J lost 9 bases, V lost 6 bases, and 15 bases had no gene match. Germline lookup yields CDR1 GTSNPN and CDR2 SVGIG (reference sequence). This CDR3 is 14 amino acids long. CDR3 residues: CACGSVAGEPTQYF. The CDR3 nucleotides read TGTGCCTGTGGCTCGGTGGCGGGAGAACCAACGCAGTATTTT.

This clone has just a few counts. The CDR3 DNA reads TGTGCCAGCAGCTATACAGGGGGAGGCTACAATGAGCAGTTCTTC. The encoded protein is CASSYTGGGYNEQFF. The V and J genes are TRBV7-8 and TRBJ2-1; 8 positions agree with TRBD1. CDR3 size: 15 residues. V was clipped by 4 bases and J by 3 bases; unmatched bases: 5. CDR1 is SGHVS and CDR2 is FQNEAQ in the germline V gene.

The V and J genes are TRBV7-2 and TRBJ1-2; D ambiguous. The CDR3 sequence is 13 residues long. Trimming cost V 5 bases and J 4 bases, with 11 bases left between them. The V gene's germline CDR1 is SGHTA and CDR2 FQGNSA. The CDR3 loop reads CASSQETTYGYTF. CDR3 coding DNA: TGTGCCAGCAGCCAAGAGACAACCTATGGCTACACCTTC.

Remarks on this clone: Possible read error: a much larger clone is one base away. The same CDR3 also results from other DNA sequences found in this sample. V is TRBV7-9 and J is TRBJ2-5; D uncertain. Trimming left V 5 bases short and J 2 bases short, with 3 bases between. The CDR3 runs 11 residues. Germline loops: CDR1 SEHNR, CDR2 FQNEAQ (reference sequence). Written as DNA, the CDR3 is TGTGCCAGCAGCCTACAAGAGACCCAGTACTTC. Its protein product is CASSLQETQYF.

In this sample, this clone turned up a few times. The chain carries TRBV7-2 and TRBJ2-7; D is perhaps TRBD2 (5 bases). This CDR3 spans 17 amino acids. Germline lookup yields CDR1 SGHTA and CDR2 FQGNSA. Trimming took off 0 bases at V and 7 bases at J, with 22 bases between the two ends. The CDR3 bases are TGTGCCAGCAGCTTAGCGCTTGGACTCTTTTCTCGGCGTGAGCAGTACTTC. The encoded protein is CASSLALGLFSRREQYF.

The chain has TRBV7-2 and TRBJ1-3; D remains unclear. The CDR3 extends over 14 amino acids. Between the trimmed V and J ends, which lost 5 bases and 1 base, there was a span of 9 bases. The V gene's germline CDR1 is SGHTA and CDR2 FQGNSA. This CDR3 is CASSPNYSGNTIYF. In DNA, the CDR3 is TGTGCCAGCAGCCCGAACTATTCTGGAAACACCATATATTTT.

This clone was counted at least ten times. The V and J genes are TRBV27 and TRBJ2-2, with no clear D. Trimming took off 7 bases at V and 0 bases at J, with 6 bases between the two ends. Germline V gene lookup returns CDR1 MNHEY and CDR2 SMNVEV (reference sequence). This CDR3 is 13 amino acids long. CDR3: CASTSTNTGELFF. The CDR3, as DNA: TGTGCCAGCACGTCGACGAACACCGGGGAGCTGTTTTTT.